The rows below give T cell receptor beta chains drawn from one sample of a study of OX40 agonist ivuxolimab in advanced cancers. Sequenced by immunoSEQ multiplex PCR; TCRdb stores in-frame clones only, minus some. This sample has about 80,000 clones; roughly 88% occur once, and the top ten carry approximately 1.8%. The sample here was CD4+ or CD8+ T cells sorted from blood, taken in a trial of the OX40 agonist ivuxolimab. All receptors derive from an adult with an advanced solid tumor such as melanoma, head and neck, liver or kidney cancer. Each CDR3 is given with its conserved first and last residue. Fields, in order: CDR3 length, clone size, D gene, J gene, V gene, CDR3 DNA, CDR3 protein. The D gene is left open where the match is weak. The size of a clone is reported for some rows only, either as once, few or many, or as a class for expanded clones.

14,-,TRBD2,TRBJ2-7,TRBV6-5,TGTGCCAGCATCCCACCGGGAGGGTACTACGAGCAGTACTTC,CASIPPGGYYEQYF
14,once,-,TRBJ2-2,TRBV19,TGTGCCAGTAGTATTGATGGGGGCACCGGGGAGCTGTTTTTT,CASSIDGGTGELFF
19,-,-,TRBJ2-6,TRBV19,TGTGCCAGTACAATTAGAACGCAGGGAACCCCATCTGGGGCCAACGTCCTGACTTTC,CASTIRTQGTPSGANVLTF
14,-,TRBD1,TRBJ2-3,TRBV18,TGTGCCAGCTCACGGGAGACAGGGGGAGATACGCAGTATTTT,CASSRETGGDTQYF
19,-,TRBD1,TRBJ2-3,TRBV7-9,TGTGCCAGCAGCTTTCCACTACACGCAGACAGGGGCGAAACAGATACGCAGTATTTT,CASSFPLHADRGETDTQYF
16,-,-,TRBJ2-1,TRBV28,TGTGCCAGCAGTTCATATACGGGGAGCTCCTACAATGAGCAGTTCTTC,CASSSYTGSSYNEQFF
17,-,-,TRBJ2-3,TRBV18,TGTGCCAGCTCACCACCAGGGTTGGGGGCTTTGGCAGATACGCAGTATTTT,CASSPPGLGALADTQYF
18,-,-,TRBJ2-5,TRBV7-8,TGTGCCAGCAGCTTAGTTGACGGGGGGCTTAATACCGAAGAGACCCAGTACTTC,CASSLVDGGLNTEETQYF
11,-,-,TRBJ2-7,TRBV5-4,TGTGCCAGCAGCTTAGAAAACGAGCAGTACTTC,CASSLENEQYF
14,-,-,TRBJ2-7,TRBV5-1,TGCGCCAGCAGCCCAGGGACAGGCGGGGGAGAGCAGTACTTC,CASSPGTGGGEQYF
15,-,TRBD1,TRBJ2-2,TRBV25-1,TGTGCCAGCAGTGACTGGACAGGGGGTACCGGGGAGCTGTTTTTT,CASSDWTGGTGELFF
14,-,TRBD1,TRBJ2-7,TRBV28,TGTGCCAGCAGTAGTCGGGACAGGAGCTACGAGCAGTACTTC,CASSSRDRSYEQYF
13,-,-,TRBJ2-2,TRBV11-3,TGTGCCAGCAGCTTGTCGGGAACCGGGGAGCTGTTTTTT,CASSLSGTGELFF
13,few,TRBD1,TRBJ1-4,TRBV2,TGTGCCAGCACCGTTTTGACAGGGGGAAAACTGTTTTTT,CASTVLTGGKLFF
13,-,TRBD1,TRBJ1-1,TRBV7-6,TGTGCCAGCAGCCCCGGGACAGGGCCAACGGCTTTCTTT,CASSPGTGPTAFF
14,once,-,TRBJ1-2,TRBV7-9,TGTGCCAGCAGCTTACAGGGCGGCAACTATGGCTACACCTTC,CASSLQGGNYGYTF
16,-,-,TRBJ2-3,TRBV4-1,TGCGCCAGCAGCCAAGAAAAGACCTCGGACACAGATACGCAGTATTTT,CASSQEKTSDTDTQYF
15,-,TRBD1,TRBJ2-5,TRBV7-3,TGTGCCAGCAGCTCCGGGACAGGGCCTCAAGAGACCCAGTACTTC,CASSSGTGPQETQYF
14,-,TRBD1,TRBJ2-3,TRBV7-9,TGTGCCAGCAGCATCACACAGGGGTCGGATACGCAGTATTTT,CASSITQGSDTQYF
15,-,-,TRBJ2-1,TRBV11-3,TGTGCCAGCAGCAATCCGCCAGACAGTTACAATGAGCAGTTCTTC,CASSNPPDSYNEQFF
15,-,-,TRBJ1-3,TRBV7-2,TGTGCCAGCAGCTTAAGGGCAGGGGACGGAAACACCATATATTTT,CASSLRAGDGNTIYF
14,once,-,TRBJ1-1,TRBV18,TGTGCCAGCTCACCAACCGCGGGCGGCACTGAAGCTTTCTTT,CASSPTAGGTEAFF
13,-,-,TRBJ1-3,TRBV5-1,TGCGCCAGCACCCCGAATACTGGAAACACCATATATTTT,CASTPNTGNTIYF
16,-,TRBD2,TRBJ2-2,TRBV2,TGTGCCAGCAGTGAAGGTAGCGGGACGAACACCGGGGAGCTGTTTTTT,CASSEGSGTNTGELFF
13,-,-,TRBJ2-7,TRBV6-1,TGTGCCAGCAGTGATCTGGGTCCTGCGGGGTGGTACTTC,CASSDLGPAGWYF
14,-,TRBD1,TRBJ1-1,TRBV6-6,TGTGCCAGCAGTAGAGGGGGCGCGCTCACTGAAGCTTTCTTT,CASSRGGALTEAFF
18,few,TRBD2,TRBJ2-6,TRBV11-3,TGTGCCAGCAGCTATTCCGGGGGGATCCCCCCCGGGGCCAACGTCCTGACTTTC,CASSYSGGIPPGANVLTF
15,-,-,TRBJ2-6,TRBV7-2,TGTGCCAGCAGCTGGACAGTCTCTGGGGCCAACGTCCTGACTTTC,CASSWTVSGANVLTF
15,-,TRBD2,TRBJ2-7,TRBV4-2,TGTGCCAGCAGCCAAGATCAACTAGCGGGGGTCGAGCAGTACTTC,CASSQDQLAGVEQYF
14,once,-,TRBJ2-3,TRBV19,TGTGCCAGTAAAGTAAAGGCAGGAGTCCTTACGCAGTATTTT,CASKVKAGVLTQYF
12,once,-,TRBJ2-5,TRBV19,TGTGCCAGTAGTAAGGGCAGCGACAGGCCATACTTC,CASSKGSDRPYF
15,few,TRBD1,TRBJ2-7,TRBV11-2,TGTGCCAGCAGCTTGCCCCTCGGACAGGGGGGCGAGCAGTACTTC,CASSLPLGQGGEQYF
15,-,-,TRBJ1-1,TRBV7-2,TGTGCCAGCAGCTTAGCGCAAACAGAGAACACTGAAGCTTTCTTT,CASSLAQTENTEAFF
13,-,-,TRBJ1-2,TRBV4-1,TGCGCCAGCAGCGCCGATGGGAGCTATGGCTACACCTTC,CASSADGSYGYTF
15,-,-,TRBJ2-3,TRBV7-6,TGTGCCAGCAGGGCCGGGGACGGAGGCACAGATACGCAGTATTTT,CASRAGDGGTDTQYF
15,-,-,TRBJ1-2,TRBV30,TGTGCCTGGAGTATATCCACAGGACTTAACTATGGCTACACCTTC,CAWSISTGLNYGYTF
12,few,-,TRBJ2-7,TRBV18,TGTGCCAGCTCACCCGGGCAGGGGGAGCAGTACTTC,CASSPGQGEQYF